This TCR beta chain came from a study of shared clonotypes between healthy human individuals. Using immunoSEQ multiplex PCR, the repertoire was profiled, and TCRdb retains in-frame clones only, with some absent. The table lists some 2.1 million clones, about 95% of them singletons, with around 1.1% in the top ten. Germline V CDR1 and CDR2: SGHAT, FQDESV (reference sequence). CDR3 length: 14 amino acids. Trimming removed 4 bases from V and 2 bases from J, with 11 bases in between. As defined, naive CD8 cells were CD45RO-negative and positively selected for CCR7, with terminally differentiated effector memory CD45RA+ cells excluded.

This rearrangement joins TRBV11-1 to TRBJ2-5; D remains unclear. Specimen: naive CD8+ T cells sorted from blood. The TCR originated in a man in his late teens or twenties in good health. The CDR3 loop reads CASSSTNYQETQYF. As DNA, the CDR3 is TGTGCCAGCAGCTCCACGAACTATCAAGAGACCCAGTACTTC. Full variable domain (missing parts from reference TRBV11-1 and TRBJ2-5): EAEVAQSPRYKITEKSQAVAFWCDPISGHATLYWYRQILGQGPELLVQFQDESVVDDSQLPKDRFSAERLKGVDSTLKIQPAELGDSAMYLCASSSTNYQETQYFGPGTRLLVL.